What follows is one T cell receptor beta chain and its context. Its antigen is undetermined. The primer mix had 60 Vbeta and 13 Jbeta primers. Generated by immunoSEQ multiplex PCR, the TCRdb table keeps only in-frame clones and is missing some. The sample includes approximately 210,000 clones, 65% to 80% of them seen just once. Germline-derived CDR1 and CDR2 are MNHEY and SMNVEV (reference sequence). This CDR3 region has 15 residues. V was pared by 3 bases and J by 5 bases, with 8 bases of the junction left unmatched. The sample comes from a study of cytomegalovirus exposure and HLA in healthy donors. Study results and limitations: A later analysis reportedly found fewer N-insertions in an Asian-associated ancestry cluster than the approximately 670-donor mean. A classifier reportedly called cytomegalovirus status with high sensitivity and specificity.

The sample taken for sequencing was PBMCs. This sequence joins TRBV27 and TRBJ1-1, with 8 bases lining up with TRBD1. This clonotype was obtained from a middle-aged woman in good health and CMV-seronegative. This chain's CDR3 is CASSLIGQGGTEAFF. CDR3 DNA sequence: TGTGCCAGCAGTTTGATAGGACAGGGAGGGACTGAAGCTTTCTTT.